One sample yielded the 27 T cell receptor beta chains listed below, sequenced in a study of T cells in Graves' hyperthyroidism and ophthalmopathy. Template material for amplifying TCR beta CDR3 regions consisted of RNA transcripts. In the first-round RT-PCR of the TCR CDR3, the HTBI primer set was used. TCRdb reanalysed the multiplex PCR reads using MiXCR and keeps one entry per CDR3 protein. Of fewer than 800,000 distinct CDR3 sequences listed, around 17% are singletons. What was sequenced was blood. The receptors originated from a man aged 18-30 years with Graves' hyperthyroidism.

The sample holds many counts of this clonotype. The chain combines TRBV6-1 with TRBJ1-1; D remains unclear. V shed 7 bases and J shed 0 bases, with 9 bases lying between them. Germline V gene data show CDR1 as MNHNS and CDR2 as SASEGT. The CDR3 is 13 residues long. The CDR3 sequence: CASKRTMNTEAFF. The CDR3 DNA is TGTGCCAGCAAACGGACTATGAACACTGAAGCTTTCTTT.

This clonotype was recorded at least ten times. CDR3 region: CASSFEGAGRTYNEQFF. The CDR3 DNA sequence: TGTGCCAGCAGCTTCGAGGGAGCGGGGAGAACCTACAATGAGCAGTTCTTC. This chain connects TRBV11-1 to TRBJ2-1; the match to TRBD2 covers 7 bases. With 3 bases clipped from V and 2 bases from J, the junction kept 10 bases outside the gene matches. The CDR3 totals 17 residues. Germline lookup yields CDR1 SGHAT and CDR2 FQDESV (reference sequence).

This chain connects TRBV28 to TRBJ2-7, with TRBD2 identical over 10 bases. V lost 5 bases and J lost 4; bases outside the gene matches: 8. In germline, CDR1 is MDHEN, CDR2 SYDVKM. The CDR3 spans 15 residues. In nucleotides, the CDR3 is TGTGCCAGCAGTAGAGCGGGAGGGCCCGTTTACGAGCAGTACTTC. Its protein is CASSRAGGPVYEQYF.

The J gene is TRBJ1-5, the V gene TRBV12-5; D not resolved. The CDR3 spans 12 residues. Trimming cost V 5 bases and J 5 bases, with 7 bases left between them. Germline loops: CDR1 LGHNT, CDR2 FRNRAP. The CDR3 region has the DNA TGTGCTAGTGGTCTCCCCTATCAGCCCCAGCATTTT. It encodes CASGLPYQPQHF.

This clonotype was detected ten times or more. The chain employs TRBV11-3 and TRBJ2-1, with D possibly being TRBD2 (6 bases). The CDR3 spans 12 residues. V lost 8 bases, J lost 8 bases, and 13 bases lay in between. Germline assignment: CDR1 SGHNT and CDR2 YENEEA. The CDR3 DNA follows: TGTGCCAGCTCACCAGCTAGCGATGAGCAGTTCTTC. Amino acids: CASSPASDEQFF.

In this sample, this clonotype turned up many times. This sequence joins TRBV19 and TRBJ2-7; 12 positions agree with TRBD2. CDR3 length: 16 residues. Germline loops: CDR1 LNHDA, CDR2 SQIVND (reference sequence). With 5 bases clipped from V and 7 bases from J, the junction kept 12 bases outside the gene matches. The CDR3 reads CASSPWTSGILGEQYF. CDR3 DNA sequence: TGTGCCAGTAGTCCATGGACTAGCGGGATACTGGGGGAGCAGTACTTC.

This clonotype was counted only a few times. This sequence joins TRBV12-3 or TRBV12-4 and TRBJ1-5; D uncertain. Deletions cut 6 bases from V and 4 bases from J, with 10 bases between. This CDR3 is built from 13 residues. CDR3 loop: CASSPRINQPQHF. The CDR3 DNA reads as TGTGCCAGCAGCCCGAGGATAAATCAGCCCCAGCATTTT.

The V call is TRBV7-9, the J call TRBJ2-3; 7 bases fit TRBD1. CDR1 and CDR2 from the germline V gene are SEHNR and FQNEAQ (reference sequence). The CDR3 spans 14 residues. V was pared by 7 bases and J by 4 bases, with 8 bases of the junction left unmatched. The CDR3 region has the DNA TGTGCCAGCACCGACGACAGGGTAGCAGATACGCAGTATTTT. Its translation is CASTDDRVADTQYF.

This clonotype was seen many times. The V and J genes are TRBV28 and TRBJ2-7; 7 bases are a match to TRBD1. Per germline, CDR1 MDHEN and CDR2 SYDVKM. CDR3 length: 19 amino acids. The V and J ends lost 3 bases and 0 bases, in that order; junction bases with no gene match: 17. CDR3 sequence reads: CASSFLSTGSSLGSYEQYF. The DNA of the CDR3 is TGTGCCAGCAGTTTTCTCTCGACAGGGTCGAGCTTGGGCTCCTACGAGCAGTACTTC.

J is TRBJ1-5 and V is TRBV15, with 9 bases fitting TRBD1. CDR1 LNHNV and CDR2 YYDKDF come from the germline V gene (reference sequence). The length of the CDR3 is 14 residues. The V and J ends lost 3 bases and 5 bases, in that order; junction bases with no gene match: 2. CDR3 DNA: TGTGCCACCAGCAGGGGACAGGGATATCAGCCCCAGCATTTT. This encodes CATSRGQGYQPQHF.

This clonotype occurred many times. V usage is TRBV28 and J usage is TRBJ2-7, with 10 bases lining up with TRBD1. In germline, CDR1 is MDHEN, CDR2 SYDVKM. CDR3 length equals 17 residues. J gave up 4 bases and V 6 bases, and 15 bases lay outside the gene matches. The CDR3 DNA is TGTGCCAGCAGCCCCGTCGGTGGACAGGGGGGGCGGTACGAGCAGTACTTC. Amino acid sequence: CASSPVGGQGGRYEQYF.

This clonotype was seen at least ten times. J is TRBJ1-1 and V is TRBV5-1, with D possibly being TRBD1 (5 bases). Germline values: CDR1 SGHRS, CDR2 YFSETQ. V was shortened by 3 bases and J by 0 bases, with 18 bases between the two germline ends. This CDR3 contains 17 residues. For the CDR3, the DNA is TGCGCCAGCAGCTATGGGGGAGGGCCCGATTTGAACACTGAAGCTTTCTTT. Protein product: CASSYGGGPDLNTEAFF.

This clonotype was observed a few times. The gene calls are TRBV20-1 and TRBJ1-5; D is uncertain. Germline V CDR1 and CDR2: DFQATT, SNEGSKA (reference sequence). V was pared by 0 bases and J by 6 bases, with 12 bases between. The CDR3 is 14 residues long. Here the CDR3 reads CSAREAAWGQPQHF. CDR3 sequence (DNA): TGCAGTGCTAGAGAGGCAGCCTGGGGTCAGCCCCAGCATTTT.

This clonotype has a count of ten or more. The chain recombines TRBV7-8 with TRBJ2-1; D gene ambiguous. This CDR3 has 13 residues. V dropped 5 bases and J dropped 9 bases, with 14 bases sitting between them. Germline assignment: CDR1 SGHVS and CDR2 FQNEAQ. CDR3 bases: TGTGCCAGCAGCCCTCAGTCAGGTTTTGAGCAGTTCTTC. Its protein is CASSPQSGFEQFF.

This clonotype was seen more than once but under ten times. The chain has TRBV19 and TRBJ2-1; D not certain. Germline V CDR1 and CDR2: LNHDA, SQIVND (reference sequence). CDR3 length: 13 amino acids. V lost 1 base to trimming and J lost 8 bases, with 9 bases between them. Here the CDR3 DNA reads TGTGCCAGTAGTATAGCAGCTGGGTATGAGCAGTTCTTC. It encodes CASSIAAGYEQFF. Supplemented by reference TRBV19 and TRBJ2-1, the full variable domain reads DGGITQSPKYLFRKEGQNVTLSCEQNLNHDAMYWYRQDPGQGLRLIYYSQIVNDFQKGDIAEGYSVSREKKESFPLTVTSAQKNPTAFYLCASSIAAGYEQFFGPGTRLTVL.

J is TRBJ2-3 and V is TRBV20-1; TRBD2 matches at 8 bases. Germline values: CDR1 DFQATT, CDR2 SNEGSKA (reference sequence). The ends lost 6 bases at V and 9 bases at J; junction bases unmatched: 17. The CDR3 consists of 15 residues. This CDR3 reads CSASSTREAFETQYF. CDR3 in DNA: TGCAGTGCATCGTCTACGCGGGAGGCTTTCGAGACGCAGTATTTT.

The chain combines TRBV4-1 with TRBJ2-7; 11 bases agree with TRBD2. Unmatched junction bases numbered 13, after V lost 4 bases and J lost 2 bases. The CDR3 loop spans 18 amino acids. Germline-derived CDR1 and CDR2 are MGHRA and YSYEKL. The CDR3 sequence: CASSPFGRLTSGTYEQYF. In nucleotides, the CDR3 is TGCGCCAGCAGCCCGTTTGGTCGACTGACTAGCGGGACCTACGAGCAGTACTTC.

This clonotype has ten or more counts. V is TRBV24-1 and J is TRBJ2-1; weak D call: TRBD1 (5 bases). This CDR3 region has 12 residues. The V and J ends lost 7 bases and 7 bases respectively, with 10 bases between them. Per germline, CDR1 KGHDR and CDR2 SFDVKD. The chain's CDR3 is CATSSRVNEQFF. For the CDR3, the DNA is TGTGCCACCAGCTCCAGGGTAAATGAGCAGTTCTTC.

This clonotype showed up many times. The chain carries TRBV11-1 and TRBJ1-4; no clear D gene. The V and J ends lost 5 bases and 0 bases respectively, with 7 bases between them. The CDR3 is 14 residues long. Germline V gives CDR1 SGHAT, CDR2 FQDESV (reference sequence). CDR3 loop: CASSRGATNEKLFF. DNA for the CDR3: TGTGCCAGCAGCCGAGGTGCAACTAATGAAAAACTGTTTTTT. The complete variable domain, with remaining parts taken from reference TRBV11-1 and TRBJ1-4, reads EAEVAQSPRYKITEKSQAVAFWCDPISGHATLYWYRQILGQGPELLVQFQDESVVDDSQLPKDRFSAERLKGVDSTLKIQPAELGDSAMYLCASSRGATNEKLFFGSGTQLSVL.

This chain connects TRBV7-2 to TRBJ2-7; D might be TRBD1 or TRBD2, each matching 5 bases. The V end lost 5 bases, the J end lost 6 bases, and 17 bases lay between the germline ends. This CDR3 has 14 amino acids. Germline V lookup: CDR1 SGHTA, CDR2 FQGNSA. Written as DNA, the CDR3 is TGTGCCAGCAGCCCCGCGCAGGGAGAACCCGAGCAGTACTTC. Translation gives CASSPAQGEPEQYF.

The chain employs TRBV6-1 and TRBJ2-2; TRBD1 agrees at 7 bases. This CDR3 region has 16 residues. With 6 bases clipped from V and 5 bases from J, the junction kept 12 bases outside the gene matches. Germline CDR1 is MNHNS and CDR2 is SASEGT. The CDR3 sequence: CASRDGDRYLTGELFF. The CDR3 DNA sequence: TGTGCCAGCAGGGACGGGGACAGATATCTTACCGGGGAGCTGTTTTTT.

This clonotype has a count of ten or more. CDR3 in DNA: TGTGCCAGCAGCTTGACACAAAACCACGAGCAGTACTTC. Its protein is CASSLTQNHEQYF. The V call is TRBV11-1, the J call TRBJ2-7; D not resolved. Germline loops: CDR1 SGHAT, CDR2 FQDESV (reference sequence). This CDR3 region has 13 residues. Deletions cut 3 bases from V and 5 bases from J, with 11 bases between.

V gene TRBV4-3 combines with J gene TRBJ2-1; TRBD2 matches 8 bases. Germline loops: CDR1 LGHNA, CDR2 YSLEER. After removal of 1 base from V and 7 bases from J, the junction contained 6 bases not matched to a gene. This CDR3 has 15 residues. The CDR3 DNA follows: TGCGCCAGCAGCCAAGTTACGGGAGGGGTAAATGAGCAGTTCTTC. Its translation: CASSQVTGGVNEQFF.

This clonotype was found a few times. The V gene is TRBV28, the J gene TRBJ2-7, with TRBD2 as a possible D gene (5 bases). Trimming took off 8 bases at V and 3 bases at J, with 17 bases between the two ends. Germline V CDR1 and CDR2: MDHEN, SYDVKM. This CDR3 has 14 amino acids. This chain's CDR3 is CASRSEAGHYEQYF. The CDR3 DNA reads TGTGCCAGCCGGTCGGAGGCGGGCCACTACGAGCAGTACTTC.

This clonotype was counted a few times. The chain carries TRBV5-1 and TRBJ2-5; 9 bases are shared with TRBD1. Per the germline V gene, CDR1 is SGHRS and CDR2 is YFSETQ. The V gene end was trimmed by 3 bases and the J gene end by 5 bases; junction bases not matched to a gene: 5. This CDR3 comprises 14 residues. Here the CDR3 reads CASSWGQGMETQYF. The CDR3, as DNA: TGCGCCAGCAGCTGGGGACAGGGTATGGAGACCCAGTACTTC. Full variable domain (missing parts from reference TRBV5-1 and TRBJ2-5): KAGVTQTPRYLIKTRGQQVTLSCSPISGHRSVSWYQQTPGQGLQFLFEYFSETQRNKGNFPGRFSGRQFSNSRSEMNVSTLELGDSALYLCASSWGQGMETQYFGPGTRLLVL.

This clonotype was seen more than once but under ten times. The V and J genes are TRBV28 and TRBJ1-5, with D tentatively TRBD1 (5 bases). The CDR3 consists of 13 residues. The V gene's germline CDR1 is MDHEN and CDR2 SYDVKM. V lost 7 bases, J lost 1 base, and 8 bases lay in between. CDR3 region: CASNRGSNQPQHF. Here the CDR3 DNA reads TGTGCCAGCAATCGGGGGAGCAATCAGCCCCAGCATTTT. Based on the CDR3 plus reference TRBV28 and TRBJ1-5, the full variable domain is DVKVTQSSRYLVKRTGEKVFLECVQDMDHENMFWYRQDPGLGLRLIYFSYDVKMKEKGDIPEGYSVSREKKERFSLILESASTNQTSMYLCASNRGSNQPQHFGDGTRLSIL.

This clonotype has a handful of counts. The genes are TRBV7-9 and TRBJ2-7; 11 nucleotides match TRBD1. Germline V gives CDR1 SEHNR, CDR2 FQNEAQ (reference sequence). V gave up 1 base and J gave up 5 bases; unmatched junction bases: 10. The CDR3 consists of 17 residues. DNA for the CDR3: TGTGCCAGCAGCTTAGTCCTGGGGGACAGGGGGGACGACGAGCAGTACTTC. Protein: CASSLVLGDRGDDEQYF.